This T cell receptor beta chain was captured by sequencing in a study of T cells in Graves' hyperthyroidism and ophthalmopathy. Study at large: Once the initial diagnosis was made, peripheral blood was obtained before any treatment.

CDR1 is ENHRY and CDR2 is SYGVKD in the germline V gene. The CDR3 covers 13 residues. V was cut by 4 bases and J by 5 bases, with 11 bases left in between. Diagnoses were established using clinical symptoms, serum thyroxine and TRAb, thyroid ultrasound and orbital computed tomography. Study results and caveats: Model output signaled ophthalmopathy a median 6.5 months ahead of onset.

The investigators amplified TCR beta CDR3 regions from RNA transcripts. A set of HTBI primers served as the primers for a first-round RT-PCR of the TCR CDR3. TCRdb called the multiplex PCR reads again in MiXCR, with one record for every CDR3 protein. The sample holds around 400,000 distinct CDR3 sequences; roughly an eighth are singletons and the top ten take 9% to 9.5%. Regarding this clonotype: Antigen unknown.

The sample consisted of blood. The sequence derives from a woman aged 18-30 years with Graves' hyperthyroidism. The chain carries TRBV10-3 and TRBJ1-2; no definite D call. The CDR3: CAISGFLGYGYTF. In nucleotides, the CDR3 is TGTGCCATCAGTGGGTTTCTGGGATATGGCTACACCTTC.